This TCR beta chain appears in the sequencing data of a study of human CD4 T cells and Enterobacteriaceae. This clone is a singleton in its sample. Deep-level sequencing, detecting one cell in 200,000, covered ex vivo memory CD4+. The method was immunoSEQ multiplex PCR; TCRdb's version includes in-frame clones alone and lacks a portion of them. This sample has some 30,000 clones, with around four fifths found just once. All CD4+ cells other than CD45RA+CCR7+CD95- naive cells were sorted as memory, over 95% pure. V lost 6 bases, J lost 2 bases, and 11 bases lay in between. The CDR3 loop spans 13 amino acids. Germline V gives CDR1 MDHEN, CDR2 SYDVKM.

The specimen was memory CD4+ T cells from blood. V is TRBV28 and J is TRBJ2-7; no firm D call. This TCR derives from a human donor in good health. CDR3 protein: CASSLDITYEQYF. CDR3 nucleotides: TGTGCCAGCAGCCTTGACATAACCTACGAGCAGTACTTC.